The T cell receptor (beta chain) under discussion was sequenced for a study of T cell changes during pregnancy in multiple sclerosis. Germline V gene lookup returns CDR1 LGHNT and CDR2 FRNRAP. V dropped 2 bases and J dropped 6; count of bases not matched to a gene: 10. CDR3 size: 17 residues. This clone was detected only a few times. The repertoire was sequenced with immunoSEQ multiplex PCR; TCRdb's copy has only in-frame clones and lacks some. This table holds about 38,000 clones, around 94% found once. The rearrangement links TRBV12-5 to TRBJ2-7; 13 bases are a match to TRBD2. The specimen was CD8+ T cells from peripheral blood mononuclear cells, collected in the third trimester of pregnancy. The receptor was derived from a female donor with multiple sclerosis, enrolled in a pregnancy study. In DNA form, the CDR3 reads TGTGCTAGTGGTTTGCTCGCGGTGGGACTAGCGGGGCCCGAGCAGTACTTC. This translates into CASGLLAVGLAGPEQYF. The full variable domain, rest sourced from reference TRBV12-5 and TRBJ2-7, is DARVTQTPRHKVTEMGQEVTMRCQPILGHNTVFWYRQTMMQGLELLAYFRNRAPLDDSGMPKDRFSAEMPDATLATLKIQPSEPRDSAVYFCASGLLAVGLAGPEQYFGPGTRLTVT.